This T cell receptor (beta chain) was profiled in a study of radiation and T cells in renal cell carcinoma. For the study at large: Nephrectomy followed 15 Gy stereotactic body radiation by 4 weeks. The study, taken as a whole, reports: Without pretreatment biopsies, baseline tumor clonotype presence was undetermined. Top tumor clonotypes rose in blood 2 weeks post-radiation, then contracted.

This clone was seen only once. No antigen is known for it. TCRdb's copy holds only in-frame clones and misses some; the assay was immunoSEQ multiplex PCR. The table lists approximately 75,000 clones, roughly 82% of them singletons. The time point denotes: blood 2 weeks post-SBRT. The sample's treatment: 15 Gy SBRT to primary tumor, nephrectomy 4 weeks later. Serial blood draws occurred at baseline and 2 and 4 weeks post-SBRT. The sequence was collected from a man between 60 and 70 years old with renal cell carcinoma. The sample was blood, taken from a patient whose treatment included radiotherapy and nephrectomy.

CDR3 coding DNA: TGCGCCAGCAGCCCGGGCCCACAGTTTAGTCACCAAGAGACCCAGTACTTC. Protein product: CASSPGPQFSHQETQYF. The V gene is TRBV5-1, the J gene TRBJ2-5, with D unclear. V was pared by 4 bases and J by 0 bases, with 19 bases between. CDR1 is SGHRS and CDR2 is YFSETQ in the germline V gene. The length of the CDR3 is 17 residues.